A selection of T cell receptor beta chains follows, all from one sample in a study of early T cells in non-severe SARS-CoV-2 infection. One entry per CDR3 protein, called by TCRdb with MiXCR from the 5' RACE reads. In the table there are roughly 61,000 distinct CDR3 sequences, 10% to 13% of which are singletons. Sequenced sample: whole blood. These receptors came from an adult who was a healthcare worker with PCR-confirmed SARS-CoV-2 infection or an uninfected control (not recorded which). The CDR3 runs from the conserved cysteine through the conserved F or W. A D gene is named only where the DNA matches it firmly. Expanded clones get a size class; other rows say once, few or many, or leave the size out.

13,TRBV29-1,TRBJ1-2,.,few,TGCAGCGTTGAGGCAGACCTTAACTATGGCTACACCTTC,CSVEADLNYGYTF
14,TRBV20-1,TRBJ1-1,TRBD1,many,TGCAGTGCTAAATATAACAGGGGAAACACTGAAGCTTTCTTT,CSAKYNRGNTEAFF
15,TRBV5-1,TRBJ2-3,TRBD2,.,TGCGCCAGCAGCTTGCCCAGCGGGGGGTCAGATACGCAGTATTTT,CASSLPSGGSDTQYF
14,TRBV6-5,TRBJ2-3,TRBD2,few,TGTGCCAGTTCCCGCGGGGGGAACACAGATACGCAGTATTTT,CASSRGGNTDTQYF
18,TRBV21-1,TRBJ2-2,.,many,TGTGCCAGCAGCGAATTTAAGGACAGGAGAACGAACACCGGGGAGCTGTTTTTT,CASSEFKDRRTNTGELFF
13,TRBV18,TRBJ1-2,.,.,TGTGCCAGCTCACCAGGGGTCGACTATGGCTACACCTTC,CASSPGVDYGYTF
13,TRBV24-1,TRBJ2-5,TRBD2,many,TGTGCCACAAGCACTAGCGGCCAAGAGACCCAGTACTTC,CATSTSGQETQYF
14,TRBV10-2,TRBJ1-5,.,many,TGCGCCAGCAGTGAGTATCAAAGCAATCAGCCCCAGCATTTT,CASSEYQSNQPQHF
17,TRBV4-1,TRBJ2-2,.,many,TGCGCCAGCAGCCAAGAACCCCCGGCAGGGATGGACGGGGAGCTGTTTTTT,CASSQEPPAGMDGELFF
16,TRBV10-3,TRBJ2-3,.,.,TGTGCCATCAGTGAGTCAGCCGGATCGGGCACAGATACGCAGTATTTT,CAISESAGSGTDTQYF
15,TRBV20-1,TRBJ2-5,TRBD2,many,TGCAGTGCTAGAAGGCTAGCGGGGGCCTCAGGGACCCAGTACTTC,CSARRLAGASGTQYF
12,TRBV12-3/TRBV12-4,TRBJ2-7,.,.,TGTGCCAGCAGTTTGGTTGACTACGAGCAGTACTTC,CASSLVDYEQYF
13,TRBV9,TRBJ2-5,.,few,TGTGCCAGCAGCGTAGATCGTGGAGCGACCCAGTACTTC,CASSVDRGATQYF
14,TRBV20-1,TRBJ1-2,TRBD1,many,TGCAGTGCTAGAGAATTGGGACAGATCTATGGCTACACCTTC,CSARELGQIYGYTF
15,TRBV27,TRBJ2-1,TRBD2,many,TGTGCCAGCAGTTTCCTAGCGGGGGGGCGGTTTGAGCAGTTCTTC,CASSFLAGGRFEQFF
13,TRBV5-8,TRBJ2-7,TRBD1,.,TGTGCCAGCAGCTTGTCAGGGGGCATCGAGCAGTACTTC,CASSLSGGIEQYF
16,TRBV9,TRBJ2-3,TRBD2,.,TGTGCCAGCAGCGACGGACTAGCGGGAGTATTAGATACGCAGTATTTT,CASSDGLAGVLDTQYF
13,TRBV5-5,TRBJ2-1,.,.,TGTGCCAGCAGCTTGGTCCCCTACAATGAGCAGTTCTTC,CASSLVPYNEQFF
12,TRBV30,TRBJ2-5,.,.,TGTGCCTGGATGGTGGGGTCGAAGACCCAGTACTTC,CAWMVGSKTQYF
15,TRBV9,TRBJ2-7,.,.,TGTGCCAGCGGCCCACACGGGGGAAGAACCTACGAGCAGTACTTC,CASGPHGGRTYEQYF
12,TRBV29-1,TRBJ1-2,.,many,TGCAGCGTTGTTGGGGGAAACTATGGCTACACCTTC,CSVVGGNYGYTF
19,TRBV6-5,TRBJ1-4,.,few,TGTGCCAGCAGTTACTCTGGCGGCAGGGCAGGAGGAGCTAATGAAAAACTGTTTTTT,CASSYSGGRAGGANEKLFF
12,TRBV30,TRBJ2-7,.,many,TGTGCCTGGATGGCAGGCCCCTACGAGCAGTACTTC,CAWMAGPYEQYF
12,TRBV7-9,TRBJ2-3,.,many,TGTGCCAGCAGCTTTCGCACAGATACGCAGTATTTT,CASSFRTDTQYF
12,TRBV6-1,TRBJ1-1,.,.,TGTGCCAGCAGGGACATGAACACTGAAGCTTTCTTT,CASRDMNTEAFF
16,TRBV21-1,TRBJ1-4,.,few,TGTGCCAGCAGTGGGGAAGACAGGGGAAGAAGTGAAAAACTGTTTTTT,CASSGEDRGRSEKLFF
14,TRBV7-2,TRBJ1-2,.,few,TGTGCCAGCAGCTTAGAATGGGCAGGGGATGGCTACACCTTC,CASSLEWAGDGYTF
15,TRBV7-9,TRBJ1-2,.,few,TGTGCCAGCAGCTATGCCCGGGACGGTTTCTATGGCTACACCTTC,CASSYARDGFYGYTF
11,TRBV10-3,TRBJ2-3,.,few,TGTGCCATCGGGTTAGCAGATACGCAGTATTTT,CAIGLADTQYF
14,TRBV5-4,TRBJ1-1,.,few,TGTGCCAGCAGCCCACCTTCAAAGAACACTGAAGCTTTCTTT,CASSPPSKNTEAFF
13,TRBV12-3/TRBV12-4,TRBJ1-4,.,few,TGTGCCAGCAGCCTAGGTGCTAATGAAAAACTGTTTTTT,CASSLGANEKLFF
13,TRBV3-1,TRBJ2-5,.,many,TGTGCCAGCAGCCAAGATATTGGGGAGACCCAGTACTTC,CASSQDIGETQYF
16,TRBV7-9,TRBJ1-3,TRBD1,.,TGTGCCAGCAGCTTCTCCAGGGGGTACTCTGGAAACACCATATATTTT,CASSFSRGYSGNTIYF
12,TRBV10-3,TRBJ2-3,.,.,TGTGCCATCAGCCGGGCCACAGATACGCAGTATTTT,CAISRATDTQYF
14,TRBV3-1,TRBJ1-4,.,.,TGTGCCAGCAGCCCGAGAGGGGAGAATGAAAAACTGTTTTTT,CASSPRGENEKLFF